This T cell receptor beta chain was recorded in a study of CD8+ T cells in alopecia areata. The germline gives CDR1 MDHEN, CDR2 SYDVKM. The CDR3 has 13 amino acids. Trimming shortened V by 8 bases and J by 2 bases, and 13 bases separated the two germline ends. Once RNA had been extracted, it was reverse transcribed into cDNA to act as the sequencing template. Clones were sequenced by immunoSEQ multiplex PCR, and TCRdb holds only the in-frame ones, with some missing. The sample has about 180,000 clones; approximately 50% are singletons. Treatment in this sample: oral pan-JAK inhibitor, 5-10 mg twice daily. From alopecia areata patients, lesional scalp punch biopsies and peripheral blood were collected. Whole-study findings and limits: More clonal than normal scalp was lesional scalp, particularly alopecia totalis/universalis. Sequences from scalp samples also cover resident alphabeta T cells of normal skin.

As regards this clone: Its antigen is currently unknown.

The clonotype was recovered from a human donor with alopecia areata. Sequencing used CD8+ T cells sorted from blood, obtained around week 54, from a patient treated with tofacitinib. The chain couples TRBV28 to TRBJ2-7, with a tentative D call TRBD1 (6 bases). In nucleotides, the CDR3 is TGTGCCAGCTCTGTCCGGACAGCCTACGAGCAGTACTTC. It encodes CASSVRTAYEQYF. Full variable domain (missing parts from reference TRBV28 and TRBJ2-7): DVKVTQSSRYLVKRTGEKVFLECVQDMDHENMFWYRQDPGLGLRLIYFSYDVKMKEKGDIPEGYSVSREKKERFSLILESASTNQTSMYLCASSVRTAYEQYFGPGTRLTVT.